The TCR beta chain under discussion was sequenced for a study of cytomegalovirus exposure and HLA in healthy donors. The overall study: The same platform used for the approximately 700 first-cohort repertoires was also used for the 100 to 150 validation repertoires, as a later analysis reported.

Study-level findings and limits: The study flagged about 160 TCR beta chains as cytomegalovirus-associated. The classifier reportedly diagnosed cytomegalovirus status with high specificity and sensitivity.

The CDR3 is 15 residues long. After removal of 4 bases from V and 3 bases from J, the junction contained 7 bases not matched to a gene. Per germline, CDR1 MGHRA and CDR2 YSYEKL. Concerning this clone itself: Its antigen is unidentified.

The repertoire was sequenced with immunoSEQ multiplex PCR; TCRdb's copy has only in-frame clones and lacks some. The sample has about 73,000 clones, around 90% seen once. The donors were members of the approximately 130-subject validation cohort (separate from the roughly 700-subject first cohort). This TCR derives from a woman between 18 and 29 years old in good health and CMV-seropositive. Sequencing input: PBMCs. The chain joins TRBV4-1 to TRBJ2-7, with 9 bases fitting TRBD1. CDR3 region: CASSPRGDRDYEQYF. The CDR3 DNA follows: TGCGCCAGCAGCCCCAGAGGGGACAGGGACTACGAGCAGTACTTC.